This entry is about one T cell receptor beta chain. Its antigen is unidentified. The data derive from a study of Ad26.COV2.S vaccination and SARS-CoV-2 variants. Whole-study findings and limits: Total T cell responses, in the TCR breadth and depth analyses, may have been underestimated. With respect to non-spike TCR breadth, vaccine and placebo recipients were similar.

The CDR3 totals 15 residues. V dropped 2 bases and J dropped 1 base, with 10 bases sitting between them. Looked up from germline, CDR1 is LNHDA and CDR2 is SQIVND (reference sequence). Treatment described: 15 to 20 received Ad26.COV2.S at low or high dose, single or two shots; 5 received placebo; per-sample allocation not given. Vaccine and placebo recipients were sampled on day 63 after the first injection. Only in-frame clones appear in the TCRdb table, and some are missing; sequencing was by immunoSEQ multiplex PCR. The sample includes about 440,000 clones, around 90% of them seen just once. The chain is built from TRBV19 and TRBJ2-3; unclear D gene. The input for sequencing was peripheral blood, taken in a trial of Ad26.COV2.S vaccine versus placebo. This receptor was identified in a person aged 18 to 65 who received the Ad26.COV2.S COVID-19 vaccine or a placebo. CDR3 in amino acids: CASSIRIDRTDTQYF. In DNA form, the CDR3 reads TGTGCCAGTAGTATAAGGATAGACCGCACAGATACGCAGTATTTT. Together with reference TRBV19 and TRBJ2-3, the CDR3 gives the full variable domain: DGGITQSPKYLFRKEGQNVTLSCEQNLNHDAMYWYRQDPGQGLRLIYYSQIVNDFQKGDIAEGYSVSREKKESFPLTVTSAQKNPTAFYLCASSIRIDRTDTQYFGPGTRLTVL.